This T cell receptor (beta chain) was found in a study of radiotherapy plus CTLA-4 blockade in lung cancer. Study-wide points: Some TCR clones had been derived from tumors. These clones expanded in peripheral blood after radiotherapy plus ipilimumab.

This clone was detected once. Its antigen is currently unknown. There are 11 residues in the CDR3. The V end lost 5 bases, the J end lost 2 bases, and 2 bases lay between the germline ends. Germline loops: CDR1 SEHNR, CDR2 FQNEAQ (reference sequence). The table came from immunoSEQ multiplex PCR; TCRdb's copy has only in-frame clones and leaves some out. Of tens of thousands of clones listed, over 60% are singletons. The genes are TRBV7-9 and TRBJ2-3; D is unclear. This specimen was peripheral blood, taken from a patient treated with radiotherapy plus ipilimumab. The clonotype was recovered from a human donor with non-small cell lung cancer that progressed on radiotherapy plus ipilimumab. CDR3 nucleotides: TGTGCCAGCAGCGACACAGATACGCAGTATTTT. Translation: CASSDTDTQYF.